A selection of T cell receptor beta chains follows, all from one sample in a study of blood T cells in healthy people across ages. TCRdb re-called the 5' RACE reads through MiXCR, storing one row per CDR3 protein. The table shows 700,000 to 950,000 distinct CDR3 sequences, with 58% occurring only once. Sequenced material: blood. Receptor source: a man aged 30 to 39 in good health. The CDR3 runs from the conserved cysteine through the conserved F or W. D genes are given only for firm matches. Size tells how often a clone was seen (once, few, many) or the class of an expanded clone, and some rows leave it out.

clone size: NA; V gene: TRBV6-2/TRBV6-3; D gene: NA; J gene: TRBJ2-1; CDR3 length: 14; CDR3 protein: CASSPWGPGYEQFF; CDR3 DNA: TGTGCCAGCAGCCCTTGGGGGCCTGGCTATGAGCAGTTCTTC
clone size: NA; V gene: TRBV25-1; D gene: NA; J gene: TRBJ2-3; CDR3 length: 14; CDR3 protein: CASSGSGSTDTQYF; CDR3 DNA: TGTGCCAGCAGTGGCAGCGGGAGCACAGATACGCAGTATTTT
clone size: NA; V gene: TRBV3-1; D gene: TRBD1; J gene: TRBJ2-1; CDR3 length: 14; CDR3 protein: CASSWGTGSNEQFF; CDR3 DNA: TGTGCCAGCAGTTGGGGGACAGGGTCCAATGAGCAGTTCTTC
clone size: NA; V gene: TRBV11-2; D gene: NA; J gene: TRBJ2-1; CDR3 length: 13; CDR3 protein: CASSTAPSNEQFF; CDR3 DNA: TGTGCCAGCAGCACGGCGCCTTCCAATGAGCAGTTCTTC
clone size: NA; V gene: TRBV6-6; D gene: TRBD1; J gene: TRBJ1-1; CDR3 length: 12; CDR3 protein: CASTPGQPEAFF; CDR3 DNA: TGTGCCAGTACCCCGGGACAGCCTGAAGCTTTCTTT
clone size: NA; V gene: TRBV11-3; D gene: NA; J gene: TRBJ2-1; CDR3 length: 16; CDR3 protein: CASSLVGSGSYNEQFF; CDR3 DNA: TGTGCCAGCAGCTTAGTGGGGTCGGGGTCCTACAATGAGCAGTTCTTC
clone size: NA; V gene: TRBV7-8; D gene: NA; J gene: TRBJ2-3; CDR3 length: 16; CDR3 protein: CATLSTRTKGTDTQYF; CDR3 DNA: TGTGCCACTCTTTCGACCCGAACTAAAGGCACAGATACGCAGTATTTT
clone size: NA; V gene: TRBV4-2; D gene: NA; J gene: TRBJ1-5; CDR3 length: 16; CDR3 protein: CASSQDLGYSNQPQHF; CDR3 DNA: TGTGCCAGCAGCCAAGATCTAGGATATAGCAATCAGCCCCAGCATTTT
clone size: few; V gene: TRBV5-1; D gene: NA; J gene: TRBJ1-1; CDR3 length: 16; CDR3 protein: CASSRGRSGPSAEAFF; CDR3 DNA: TGCGCCAGCAGCCGGGGTAGGAGCGGCCCCAGCGCTGAAGCTTTCTTT
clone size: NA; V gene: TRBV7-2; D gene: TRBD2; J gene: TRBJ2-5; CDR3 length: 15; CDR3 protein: CASSSGTSGGKTQYF; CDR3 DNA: TGTGCCAGCAGCTCCGGAACTAGCGGGGGGAAGACCCAGTACTTC
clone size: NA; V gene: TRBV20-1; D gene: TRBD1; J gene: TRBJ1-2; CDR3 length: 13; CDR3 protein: CSASSGTVYGYTF; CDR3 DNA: TGCAGTGCTAGTAGTGGGACAGTCTATGGCTACACCTTC
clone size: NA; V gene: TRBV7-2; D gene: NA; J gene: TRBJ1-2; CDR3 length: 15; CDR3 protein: CASSLRDRYSHGYTF; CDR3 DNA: TGTGCCAGCAGCTTAAGAGACAGATATTCTCATGGCTACACCTTC
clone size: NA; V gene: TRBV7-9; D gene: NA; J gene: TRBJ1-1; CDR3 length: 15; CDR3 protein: CASSVDSLSENEAFF; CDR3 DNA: TGTGCCAGCAGCGTCGACTCTTTGTCTGAGAATGAAGCTTTCTTT
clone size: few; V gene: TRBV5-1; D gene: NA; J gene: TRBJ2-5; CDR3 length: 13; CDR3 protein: CASSSTTEETQYF; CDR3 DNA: TGCGCCAGCAGCTCAACGACAGAAGAGACCCAGTACTTC
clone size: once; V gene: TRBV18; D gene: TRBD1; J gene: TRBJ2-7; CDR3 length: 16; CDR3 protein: CASSRTQGVPSYEQYF; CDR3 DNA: TGTGCCAGCTCACGAACACAGGGGGTACCCTCCTACGAGCAGTACTTC
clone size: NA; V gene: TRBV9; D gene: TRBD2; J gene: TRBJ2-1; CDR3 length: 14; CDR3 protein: CASSVGGLAIEQFF; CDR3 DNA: TGTGCCAGCAGCGTAGGGGGACTAGCGATTGAGCAGTTCTTC
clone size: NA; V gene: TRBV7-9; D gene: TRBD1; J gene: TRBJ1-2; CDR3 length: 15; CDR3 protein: CASSLGQGTSYGYTF; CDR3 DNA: TGTGCCAGCAGCTTAGGACAGGGGACTTCCTATGGCTACACCTTC
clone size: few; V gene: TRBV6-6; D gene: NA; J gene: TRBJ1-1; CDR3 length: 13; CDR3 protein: CASSAGGLTEAFF; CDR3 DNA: TGTGCCAGCAGTGCAGGAGGGTTAACTGAAGCTTTCTTT
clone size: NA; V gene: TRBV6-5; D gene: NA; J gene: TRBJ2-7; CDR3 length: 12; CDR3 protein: CASSYGASEQYF; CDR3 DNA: TGTGCCAGCAGTTACGGGGCGAGTGAGCAGTACTTC
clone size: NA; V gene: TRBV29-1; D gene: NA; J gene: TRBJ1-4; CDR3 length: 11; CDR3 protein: CSVPNGEKLFF; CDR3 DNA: TGCAGCGTTCCCAACGGGGAAAAACTGTTTTTT
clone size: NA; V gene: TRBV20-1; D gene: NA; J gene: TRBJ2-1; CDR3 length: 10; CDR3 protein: CSASGGAQFF; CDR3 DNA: TGCAGTGCTAGTGGGGGGGCCCAGTTCTTC
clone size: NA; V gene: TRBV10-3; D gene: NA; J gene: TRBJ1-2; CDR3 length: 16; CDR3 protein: CATAFVSRAFDYGYTF; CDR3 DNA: TGTGCCACCGCGTTTGTTTCACGAGCATTTGACTATGGCTACACCTTC
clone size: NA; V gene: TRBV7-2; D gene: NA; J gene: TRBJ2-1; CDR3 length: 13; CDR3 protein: CASSFGPANEQFF; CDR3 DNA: TGTGCCAGCAGCTTCGGTCCAGCCAATGAGCAGTTCTTC
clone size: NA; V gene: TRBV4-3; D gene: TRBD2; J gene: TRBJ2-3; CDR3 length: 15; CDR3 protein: CASSQDVAGESAQYF; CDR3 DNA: TGCGCCAGCAGCCAAGATGTAGCGGGAGAATCCGCGCAGTATTTT
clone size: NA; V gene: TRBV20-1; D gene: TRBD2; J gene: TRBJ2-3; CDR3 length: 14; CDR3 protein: CSASGTSGGDTQYF; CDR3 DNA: TGCAGTGCTAGTGGGACTAGCGGGGGAGATACACAGTATTTT